One TCR beta chain is described in this entry. Its specificity is not known. TCRdb ran MiXCR on the 5' RACE reads and lists one entry per CDR3 protein. Of roughly 750,000 distinct CDR3 sequences listed, around 21% are singletons. This CDR3 has 16 amino acids. Per germline, CDR1 LGHNA and CDR2 YSLEER. The ends were cut back, 0 bases at V and 4 bases at J, with 12 bases in the middle. The sample belongs to a study of identical twins. Study results and limitations: Findings came from cross-sectional statistics, without long-term follow-up of donors. Beta clonotypes that were abundant in cord blood contained fewer insertions, a pattern absent from memory repertoires.

The same specimen was also included in a second study, on T cells expressing NK-cell markers. Turning to that study: Eight donors were sequenced, of whom seven were HCMV-seropositive, while the remaining one was HCMV-seronegative.

This clonotype originated in a woman aged 18-29 years in good health. V gene TRBV4-3 combines with J gene TRBJ2-2; D remains unclear. Source material: PBMCs. The CDR3 region has the DNA TGCGCCAGCAGCCAAGAGAGGCCATTACCCACCGGGGAGCTGTTTTTT. Translation gives CASSQERPLPTGELFF.